This T cell receptor (beta chain) was sequenced for a study of blood T cell repertoires in COVID-19. At the level of the study: Sites across the United States, Italy and Spain contributed samples from acute and convalescent COVID-19.

Germline CDR1 SGHKS, CDR2 YYEKEE (reference sequence). CDR3 length: 16 residues. V lost 4 bases to trimming and J lost 0 bases, with 14 bases between them. As handled by the study authors: Estimated nucleated cell counts came from reference gene primer amplification. Clones were sequenced by immunoSEQ multiplex PCR, and TCRdb holds only the in-frame ones, with some missing. V, J and clone size reflect that table, while D and trimming were determined from the DNA. The profile shows about 190,000 clones, under 80% of them singletons. The source of this sequence is a woman aged 45-65 years with acute or convalescent COVID-19. The chain recombines TRBV5-5 with TRBJ1-5; D may be TRBD1 (6 bases). The sample comprised peripheral blood. The CDR3 is CASSAGTPGSNQPQHF. The CDR3 bases are TGTGCCAGCAGCGCCGGGACACCCGGTAGCAATCAGCCCCAGCATTTT.